The source of this T cell receptor beta chain is a study of shared clonotypes between healthy human individuals. General observations from the study: Expectations were that clonotype sharing among donors would be affected by sequencing depth.

Assay: immunoSEQ multiplex PCR; the TCRdb copy retains only in-frame clones and omits some. The sample includes fewer than 500,000 clones, around 79% of them seen just once. Worth noting for this clone: Its antigen is still unknown.

The V end was cut by 4 bases, the J end by 7 bases, with 12 bases between. There are 13 residues in the CDR3. CDR1 is SGDLS and CDR2 is YYNGEE in the germline V gene. This clonotype was obtained from a woman in her thirties or forties in good health. Some clones in this sample may be carry-over from other donors' samples. The sample consisted of PBMCs. The V call is TRBV9, the J call TRBJ2-1; the D gene is possibly TRBD2 (5 bases). In DNA form, the CDR3 reads TGTGCCAGCAGCTCGGGGATGGGTAATGAGCAGTTCTTC. Residues: CASSSGMGNEQFF.